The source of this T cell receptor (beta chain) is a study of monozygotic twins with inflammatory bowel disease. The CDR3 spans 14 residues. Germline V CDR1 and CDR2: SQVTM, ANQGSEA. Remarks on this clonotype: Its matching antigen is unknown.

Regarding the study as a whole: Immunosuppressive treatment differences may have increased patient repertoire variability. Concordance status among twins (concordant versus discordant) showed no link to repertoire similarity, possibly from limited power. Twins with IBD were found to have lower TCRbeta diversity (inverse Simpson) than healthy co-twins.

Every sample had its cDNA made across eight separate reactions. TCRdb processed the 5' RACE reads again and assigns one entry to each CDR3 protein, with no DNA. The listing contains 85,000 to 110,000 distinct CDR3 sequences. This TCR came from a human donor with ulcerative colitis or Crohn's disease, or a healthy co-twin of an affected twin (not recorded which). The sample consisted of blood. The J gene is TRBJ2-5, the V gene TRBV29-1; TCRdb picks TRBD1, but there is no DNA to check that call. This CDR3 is CSVGETGLQETQYF.